This TCR beta chain was sequenced for a study of blood T cell repertoires in COVID-19. Across the study: Sources were T cells, B-cell-depleted T cells, or PBMCs; the material itself was cDNA or gDNA.

This clone occurred once. From germline, CDR1 is SGHRS and CDR2 YFSETQ. Trimming took 6 bases from V and 4 from J; bases not matched to a gene: 7. CDR3 size: 15 residues. Produced via immunoSEQ multiplex PCR; TCRdb's table is partial and in-frame only. The data contain under 250,000 clones, roughly 91% of them singletons. Sequenced input: PBMCs or T cells enriched from blood (not recorded which). V usage is TRBV5-1 and J usage is TRBJ2-1; 10 bases are a match to TRBD2. The clonotype comes from a woman in her thirties with acute COVID-19. Here the CDR3 reads CASTPQRGGYNEQFF. In nucleotides, the CDR3 is TGCGCCAGCACCCCCCAGCGGGGGGGTTACAATGAGCAGTTCTTC.